These 16 T cell receptor beta chains came from one sample sequenced in a study of response to subunit inactivated influenza vaccine. TCRdb recomputed calls from the RT-PCR reads with MiXCR, one row per CDR3 protein. Found here are just over 300,000 distinct CDR3 sequences, less than 25% of them singletons; the top ten hold roughly 10%. Material: PBMCs from blood, obtained roughly 20 months after vaccination. All receptors come from a man aged 45 to 75 who received an inactivated influenza vaccine.

The CDR3 region has the DNA TGTGCCAGCAGCTTGACTCACACAGATACGCAGTATTTT. Translated: CASSLTHTDTQYF. The rearrangement links TRBV5-8 to TRBJ2-3; the D is unclear. The germline gives CDR1 SGHTS, CDR2 YDEGEE. The CDR3 loop spans 13 amino acids. V was trimmed by 1 base and J by 2 bases, leaving 5 bases between them.

This clonotype was seen ten or more times. The chain is built from TRBV27 and TRBJ1-1; D gene uncertain. Trimming shortened V by 5 bases and J by 12 bases, and 25 bases separated the two germline ends. Germline CDR1 MNHEY, CDR2 SMNVEV (reference sequence). The CDR3 has 15 amino acids. The CDR3 reads CASSHDPAASIRPFF. CDR3 nucleotides: TGTGCCAGCAGTCACGACCCGGCGGCAAGCATTCGACCTTTCTTT.

CDR3 residues: CASSADTGRYTDTQYF. DNA for the CDR3: TGTGCCAGCAGTGCAGATACAGGGAGATACACAGATACGCAGTATTTT. This sequence joins TRBV12-3 or TRBV12-4 and TRBJ2-3; D is perhaps TRBD1 (6 bases). This CDR3 is 16 amino acids long. V was trimmed by 5 bases and J by 2 bases, leaving 17 bases between them.

This clonotype was counted between two and nine times. The rearrangement links TRBV15 to TRBJ1-5; tentative D call: TRBD1 (5 bases). V gave up 3 bases and J gave up 1 base, with 13 bases separating them. This CDR3 comprises 16 residues. CDR1 is LNHNV, CDR2 YYDKDF, per germline (reference sequence). CDR3 in DNA: TGTGCCACCAGCAGCGTTCAAGGGGTGAGCAATCAGCCCCAGCATTTT. Protein product: CATSSVQGVSNQPQHF.

The rearrangement links TRBV20-1 to TRBJ2-1; 9 bases align to TRBD1. V gave up 5 bases and J gave up 5 bases; unmatched junction bases: 7. The CDR3 spans 14 residues. The germline V gene has CDR1 DFQATT and CDR2 SNEGSKA (reference sequence). The CDR3 nucleotides read TGCAGTGCTCTTGGACAGGGGTGGGACAATGAGCAGTTCTTC. It yields the protein CSALGQGWDNEQFF.

The rearrangement links TRBV27 to TRBJ1-4; D not certain. The CDR3 extends over 15 amino acids. CDR1 is MNHEY and CDR2 is SMNVEV in the germline V gene (reference sequence). V was clipped by 6 bases and J by 10 bases, with 21 bases between them. The CDR3 loop reads CASSPRAQAEGKLFF. CDR3 DNA sequence: TGTGCCAGCAGCCCTCGGGCCCAAGCCGAAGGAAAACTGTTTTTT. The variable domain in full, completed from reference TRBV27 and TRBJ1-4, reads EAQVTQNPRYLITVTGKKLTVTCSQNMNHEYMSWYRQDPGLGLRQIYYSMNVEVTDKGDVPEGYKVSRKEKRNFPLILESPSPNQTSLYFCASSPRAQAEGKLFFGSGTQLSVL.

The sample holds a few counts of this clonotype. The chain employs TRBV7-2 and TRBJ1-1; D gene unclear. The CDR3 is 14 amino acids. The germline gives CDR1 SGHTA, CDR2 FQGNSA. V was trimmed by 1 base and J by 4 bases, leaving 10 bases between them. The CDR3 region is CASSLDRSSTEAFF. The CDR3 region has the DNA TGTGCCAGCAGCTTAGACAGATCGAGCACTGAAGCTTTCTTT.

The sample holds a few counts of this clonotype. The V call is TRBV12-3 or TRBV12-4, the J call TRBJ2-4, with D unresolved. Trimming stripped 1 base from V and 5 bases from J, with 6 bases between. The CDR3 extends over 13 amino acids. CDR3 DNA sequence: TGTGCCAGCAGTTTAGTCCAGGAAAACATTCAGTACTTC. This gives the protein CASSLVQENIQYF.

The V and J genes are TRBV19 and TRBJ1-2; 12 bases map to TRBD1. Looked up from germline, CDR1 is LNHDA and CDR2 is SQIVND (reference sequence). V dropped 5 bases and J dropped 4; count of bases not matched to a gene: 8. The CDR3 contains 16 residues. The CDR3 nucleotides are TGTGCCAGTAGTCGGGGGACAGGGGGCCGTGGCTATGGCTACACCTTC. Translation: CASSRGTGGRGYGYTF.

This chain connects TRBV12-3 or TRBV12-4 to TRBJ1-5; 7 bases agree with TRBD1. The CDR3 is 17 residues long. With V trimmed by 6 bases and J by 4 bases, 15 bases remained unmatched. CDR3 amino acids: CASSPGTAALGNQPQHF. The CDR3 DNA follows: TGTGCCAGCAGCCCCGGGACAGCTGCACTAGGGAATCAGCCCCAGCATTTT.

The chain is built from TRBV19 and TRBJ2-7, with a tentative D call TRBD2 (6 bases). Germline CDR1 LNHDA, CDR2 SQIVND (reference sequence). The CDR3 is made up of 13 amino acids. The germline V and J ends were trimmed by 4 bases and 6 bases, with 13 bases remaining between them. CDR3 amino acids: CASSNQKGLEQYF. CDR3 nucleotide sequence: TGTGCCAGTAGTAATCAAAAGGGACTCGAGCAGTACTTC.

The chain is built from TRBV20-1 and TRBJ1-1; 7 bases agree with TRBD1. The CDR3 is 13 residues long. CDR1 is DFQATT, CDR2 SNEGSKA, per germline (reference sequence). V shed 5 bases, J shed 1 base, and the junction held 4 bases outside the gene matches. CDR3 sequence: CSACRTGNTEAFF. The DNA for the CDR3 is TGCAGTGCTTGCAGGACAGGGAACACTGAAGCTTTCTTT.

The genes are TRBV20-1 and TRBJ2-5; D possibly corresponds to TRBD1 (5 bases). The germline gives CDR1 DFQATT, CDR2 SNEGSKA (reference sequence). The CDR3 contains 14 residues. Deletions cut 0 bases from V and 5 bases from J, with 13 bases between. The CDR3 is CSAREGALDETQYF. In nucleotides, the CDR3 is TGCAGTGCTAGAGAAGGGGCACTTGATGAGACCCAGTACTTC.

The chain is built from TRBV7-9 and TRBJ1-2; TRBD1 agrees at 8 bases. CDR1 is SEHNR, CDR2 FQNEAQ, per germline (reference sequence). J lost 8 bases, V lost 4 bases, and 6 bases had no gene match. The CDR3 is 13 amino acids. The CDR3 nucleotides are TGTGCCAGCAGCTACGGACAGGGAGGAGGCTACACCTTC. It is translated as CASSYGQGGGYTF.

The genes are TRBV10-3 and TRBJ2-3; the match to TRBD2 covers 7 bases. V gave up 3 bases and J gave up 0 bases; unmatched junction bases: 6. The length of the CDR3 is 16 residues. Per germline, CDR1 ENHRY and CDR2 SYGVKD. The CDR3: CAISERTSVSTDTQYF. As DNA, the CDR3 is TGTGCCATCAGTGAAAGAACTAGCGTTAGCACAGATACGCAGTATTTT.

This clonotype has a handful of counts. The rearrangement links TRBV12-3 or TRBV12-4 to TRBJ2-5; D gene uncertain. The V gene lost 3 bases and the J gene lost 5 bases, with 10 bases spanning the gap. The CDR3 has 13 amino acids. CDR3 residues: CASSLGLKETQYF. The CDR3 DNA reads as TGTGCCAGCAGTTTGGGTCTAAAGGAGACCCAGTACTTC.